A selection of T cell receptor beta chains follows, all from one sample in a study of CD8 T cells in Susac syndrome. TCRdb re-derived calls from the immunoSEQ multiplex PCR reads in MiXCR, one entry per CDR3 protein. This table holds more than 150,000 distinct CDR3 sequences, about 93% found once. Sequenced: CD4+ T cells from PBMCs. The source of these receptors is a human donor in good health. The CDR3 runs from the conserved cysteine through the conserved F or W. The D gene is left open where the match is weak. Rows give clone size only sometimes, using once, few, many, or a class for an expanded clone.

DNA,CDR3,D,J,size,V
TGTGCCAGCAGTTTAGTAGCGGGGACACAAGAGACCCAGTACTTC,CASSLVAGTQETQYF,TRBD2,TRBJ2-5,.,TRBV12-3/TRBV12-4
TGTGCCAGCAGCTTAGAGATCGGGAAAGAGACCCAGTACTTC,CASSLEIGKETQYF,.,TRBJ2-5,once,TRBV7-9
TGTGCCAGCAGTGAACAGGGGGCCCTGAACACTGAAGCTTTCTTT,CASSEQGALNTEAFF,TRBD1,TRBJ1-1,.,TRBV12-3/TRBV12-4
TGCAGCGTTGAAAGCGTAGAGACCCAGTACTTC,CSVESVETQYF,.,TRBJ2-5,.,TRBV29-1
TGCAGTGCTAGAGAGTGGGATGAGCAGTTCTTC,CSAREWDEQFF,.,TRBJ2-1,.,TRBV20-1
TGTGCCAGCAGCCGCCCGACAGGGGAAGCTTTCTTT,CASSRPTGEAFF,TRBD1,TRBJ1-1,.,TRBV3-1
TGTGCCAGCAGCTTAGATGGCGGGGGGGCAAATGAGCAGTTCTTC,CASSLDGGGANEQFF,TRBD2,TRBJ2-1,.,TRBV11-3
TGTGCCAGCAGTTTACAGGGGTTGAGGGAGCAGTTCTTC,CASSLQGLREQFF,TRBD1,TRBJ2-1,.,TRBV6-2/TRBV6-3
TGCAGTGCTCGGCGGGCGCGGCACGAGCAGTACTTC,CSARRARHEQYF,.,TRBJ2-7,.,TRBV20-1
TGTGCCAGCAAGGTTGGGGGAACAGATACGCAGTATTTT,CASKVGGTDTQYF,.,TRBJ2-3,.,TRBV7-9
TGCAGCGCCGTGGGGGGCTCCTCCTACAATGAGCAGTTCTTC,CSAVGGSSYNEQFF,.,TRBJ2-1,.,TRBV29-1
TGCGCCAGCAGCCGAGGACTAGCGGGGGGGACCGCACCGTACAACAGGCAGTTCTTC,CASSRGLAGGTAPYNRQFF,TRBD2,TRBJ2-1,.,TRBV4-3
TGTGCCAGCAGCATGGGAAACACCATATATTTT,CASSMGNTIYF,.,TRBJ1-3,.,TRBV5-6
TGTGCCAGCAGGGACATGGGGAATCAGCCCCAGCATTTT,CASRDMGNQPQHF,.,TRBJ1-5,.,TRBV12-3/TRBV12-4
TGCAGCGTTTCGGCGGGCCAAAACGGAGTTGCCCAGTACTTC,CSVSAGQNGVAQYF,.,TRBJ2-5,.,TRBV29-1
TGTGCCAGCAACGGGGCGGGGACAGATACGCAGTATTTT,CASNGAGTDTQYF,.,TRBJ2-3,.,TRBV2
TGCAGTCGAAAGAAGACAGGAGCAGATACGCAGTATTTT,CSRKKTGADTQYF,.,TRBJ2-3,.,TRBV20-1
TGTGCCAGCTCACCCAGCCGGAGTCAGCCCCAGCATTTT,CASSPSRSQPQHF,.,TRBJ1-5,.,TRBV18
TGTGCCAGCAGTGAAAGCCCAGGGACCAAAAACATTCAGTACTTC,CASSESPGTKNIQYF,.,TRBJ2-4,.,TRBV2
TGTGCCAGCAACGGATTCTCAAGCTCTGGGGCCAACGTCCTGACTTTC,CASNGFSSSGANVLTF,.,TRBJ2-6,.,TRBV25-1
TGTGCCACCAGCAGAGGAAGACAGTGGGATAATGAAAAACTGTTTTTT,CATSRGRQWDNEKLFF,.,TRBJ1-4,.,TRBV15
TGCAGCGTTTTCCGGCCGTTCACAGATACGCAGTATTTT,CSVFRPFTDTQYF,.,TRBJ2-3,.,TRBV29-1
TGTGCCAGCAGCTCCGGAGCGGGGGGCTTCACAGATACGCAGTATTTT,CASSSGAGGFTDTQYF,TRBD2,TRBJ2-3,.,TRBV3-1
TGTGCCAGCAGGGGGGGAGCAGAGACCCAGTACTTC,CASRGGAETQYF,.,TRBJ2-5,.,TRBV13
TGCAGCGTTGACCGGACAGCCTACAATGAGCAGTTCTTC,CSVDRTAYNEQFF,.,TRBJ2-1,.,TRBV29-1
TGTGCCAGCAGCTCACAGGGTCAGGACACTGAAGCTTTCTTT,CASSSQGQDTEAFF,.,TRBJ1-1,once,TRBV7-2
TGCAGTGCACCCTTACCCGGGGGCACTGAAGCTTTCTTT,CSAPLPGGTEAFF,.,TRBJ1-1,.,TRBV20-1
TGTGCCAGCAGTTACGGGCGGAAGAACACTGAAGCTTTCTTT,CASSYGRKNTEAFF,.,TRBJ1-1,.,TRBV6-2/TRBV6-3